The 27 T cell receptor beta chains given below trace back to one sample, sequenced in a study of CD8 T cells in ankylosing spondylitis. Findings and caveats of the study: Characteristic, it appeared, of ankylosing spondylitis blood was a TCR beta motif of about eight highly homologous variants.

TCRdb called the 5' RACE reads again in MiXCR, with one record for every CDR3 protein. The data hold some 840,000 distinct CDR3 sequences, with about 11% observed a single time. Their cognate antigens are unknown. Source material: blood, either unsorted or a sorted T cell fraction (not recorded which). All receptors come from a male donor with ankylosing spondylitis.

This clonotype came up many times. The genes are TRBV6-1 and TRBJ2-7; TRBD2 aligns across 9 bases. V lost 6 bases, J lost 1 base, and 10 bases stayed unmatched. The length of the CDR3 is 16 residues. Germline V gene lookup returns CDR1 MNHNS and CDR2 SASEGT. CDR3 DNA: TGTGCCAGCAGCCTTGCTCCTAGCGGGAAATCCTACGAGCAGTACTTC. This translates into CASSLAPSGKSYEQYF.

The table lists this clonotype with a few counts. The rearrangement links TRBV4-3 to TRBJ2-3; 12 bases map to TRBD2. The V and J ends lost 1 base and 0 bases, in that order; junction bases with no gene match: 5. The CDR3 consists of 18 residues. Germline-derived CDR1 and CDR2 are LGHNA and YSLEER. The CDR3 DNA reads TGCGCCAGCAGCCAAGCGGCTAGCGGGGGGGAAAGCACAGATACGCAGTATTTT. Translating gives CASSQAASGGESTDTQYF.

The chain uses TRBV7-2 and TRBJ2-7; D unresolved. Trimming took 4 bases from V and 2 from J, leaving 9 bases between them. This CDR3 is 13 amino acids long. The germline V gene has CDR1 SGHTA and CDR2 FQGNSA. The CDR3 coding sequence is TGTGCCAGCAGCTCAGCCGTGCCCTACGAGCAGTACTTC. This gives the protein CASSSAVPYEQYF. Full variable domain (rest looked up from reference TRBV7-2 and TRBJ2-7): GAGVSQSPSNKVTEKGKDVELRCDPISGHTALYWYRQSLGQGLEFLIYFQGNSAPDKSGLPSDRFSAERTGGSVSTLTIQRTQQEDSAVYLCASSSAVPYEQYFGPGTRLTVT.

V usage is TRBV6-1 and J usage is TRBJ2-3, with 13 bases identical to TRBD2. The germline V gene has CDR1 MNHNS and CDR2 SASEGT. This CDR3 spans 18 amino acids. V shed 5 bases and J 6 bases; nucleotides not matched to a gene: 14. The CDR3 sequence is CASSLITTSGGSRDTQYF. The CDR3 bases are TGTGCCAGCAGTCTCATTACGACTAGCGGGGGGAGTAGGGATACGCAGTATTTT.

This clonotype was observed a few times. The rearrangement joins TRBV12-3 or TRBV12-4 to TRBJ2-6; perhaps D is TRBD1 or TRBD2 (5 bases each). Trimming stripped 6 bases from V and 0 bases from J, with 18 bases between. This CDR3 is 18 amino acids long. The CDR3 bases are TGTGCCAGCAGCGAGAAGGGGACGAAGCGCTCTGGGGCCAACGTCCTGACTTTC. This codes for CASSEKGTKRSGANVLTF.

Many counts were recorded for this clonotype. This chain joins TRBV29-1 and TRBJ2-7; D ambiguous. The CDR3 is made up of 12 amino acids. The V end lost 6 bases, the J end lost 3 bases, and 12 bases lay between the germline ends. The germline gives CDR1 SQVTM, CDR2 ANQGSEA. CDR3 amino acids: CSVIPTDYEQYF. The CDR3 DNA sequence: TGCAGCGTGATACCCACCGACTACGAGCAGTACTTC.

This clonotype has a handful of counts. J is TRBJ1-1 and V is TRBV6-5; D might be TRBD1 (5 bases). V lost 0 bases and J 1 base, leaving 15 bases between the germline ends. The CDR3 covers 17 residues. CDR1 is MNHEY and CDR2 is SVGAGI in the germline V gene. This CDR3 reads CASSYSRPGQANTEAFF. Here the CDR3 DNA reads TGTGCCAGCAGTTACTCGAGACCCGGACAAGCGAACACTGAAGCTTTCTTT.

The rearrangement joins TRBV10-1 to TRBJ2-5, with 8 bases lining up with TRBD2. The germline V gene has CDR1 WNHNN and CDR2 SYGVQD (reference sequence). The V segment lost 5 bases and the J segment 5 bases; nucleotides outside the gene matches: 7. The CDR3 consists of 14 residues. The CDR3 DNA reads TGCGCCAGCAGTAAAGCGGGAGTTATGGAGACCCAGTACTTC. It is translated as CASSKAGVMETQYF.

The chain couples TRBV29-1 to TRBJ2-1, with D uncertain. Germline CDR1 is SQVTM and CDR2 is ANQGSEA. The CDR3 extends over 14 amino acids. V was trimmed by 8 bases and J by 10 bases, leaving 24 bases between them. CDR3 coding DNA: TGCAGCACCTGGGCCACTTTACTACCGGGCGAGCAGTTCTTC. Amino acids: CSTWATLLPGEQFF.

The chain has TRBV11-2 and TRBJ2-1; TRBD1 matches 9 bases. The J segment lost 6 bases and the V segment lost 0 bases, leaving 6 bases of the junction unmatched. There are 16 residues in the CDR3. The V gene's germline CDR1 is SGHAT and CDR2 FQNNGV. In nucleotides, the CDR3 is TGTGCCAGCAGCTTAGATCTTTCGGGACAGGGCAATGAGCAGTTCTTC. Its protein is CASSLDLSGQGNEQFF.

The rearrangement links TRBV7-2 to TRBJ2-7; 12 positions match TRBD2. CDR1 and CDR2 (germline): SGHTA, FQGNSA. J was trimmed by 7 bases and V by 7 bases; bases with no gene match: 8. CDR3 length: 14 residues. Written as DNA, the CDR3 is TGTGCCAGCACCCGGACTAGCGGGATAGGTGAGCAGTACTTC. This sequence encodes CASTRTSGIGEQYF.

The chain recombines TRBV28 with TRBJ2-1; 7 positions match TRBD1. There are 13 residues in the CDR3. Germline V CDR1 and CDR2: MDHEN, SYDVKM. V shed 10 bases, J shed 8 bases, and the junction held 11 bases outside the gene matches. The CDR3 spells CAISHGTEDEQFF. The CDR3 bases are TGTGCCATCAGCCACGGGACAGAGGATGAGCAGTTCTTC.

This clonotype was seen only a few times. This chain links TRBV20-1 with TRBJ1-2; TRBD1 might be the D (6 bases). CDR1 and CDR2 from the germline V gene are DFQATT and SNEGSKA (reference sequence). The CDR3 consists of 14 residues. V dropped 3 bases and J dropped 8 bases, with 19 bases sitting between them. CDR3 coding DNA: TGCAGTGCTAGTGACAGGCAACAGGTTAAAGGCTACACCTTC. This codes for CSASDRQQVKGYTF.

Only a few counts were recorded for this clonotype. The rearrangement uses TRBV6-2 or TRBV6-3 and TRBJ2-7; D perhaps matches TRBD1 (5 bases). Between the trimmed V and J ends, which lost 6 bases and 6 bases, there was a span of 18 bases. The CDR3 length is 14 residues. Germline lookup yields CDR1 MNHEY and CDR2 SVGEGT. CDR3 sequence reads: CASSRTFQDIEQYF. The CDR3 coding sequence is TGTGCCAGCAGCCGGACATTTCAGGATATCGAGCAGTACTTC.

Ten or more counts support this clonotype. The chain links TRBV5-1 to TRBJ2-1; D remains unclear. This CDR3 contains 14 residues. The V gene lost 0 bases and the J gene lost 3 bases, with 7 bases spanning the gap. From germline, CDR1 is SGHRS and CDR2 YFSETQ. The CDR3 here is CASSLEAVYNEQFF. The CDR3 nucleotides read TGCGCCAGCAGCTTGGAGGCTGTCTACAATGAGCAGTTCTTC.

CDR3 sequence: CSARDQGQEDGYTF. The CDR3 coding sequence is TGCAGTGCTAGAGATCAGGGACAGGAGGATGGCTACACCTTC. The rearrangement links TRBV20-1 to TRBJ1-2, with 8 bases that match TRBD1. The CDR3 contains 14 residues. Germline CDR1 reads DFQATT; CDR2 reads SNEGSKA (reference sequence). J gave up 6 bases and V 0 bases, and 6 bases lay outside the gene matches.

In this sample, this clonotype turned up many times. The chain combines TRBV29-1 with TRBJ2-3; no clear D. With 3 bases removed from V and 1 base from J, the gap between germline ends came to 8 bases. The CDR3 is 13 amino acids. CDR1 is SQVTM, CDR2 ANQGSEA, per germline. This CDR3 reads CSVDPGRTDTQYF. In DNA form, the CDR3 reads TGCAGCGTTGACCCCGGGCGCACAGATACGCAGTATTTT.

This clonotype was counted many times. The chain links TRBV6-5 to TRBJ2-1; no firm D call. CDR1 is MNHEY and CDR2 is SVGAGI in the germline V gene. The CDR3 contains 13 residues. The V end lost 2 bases, the J end lost 5 bases, and 7 bases lay between the germline ends. The CDR3 DNA sequence: TGTGCCAGCAGTTACGGGCTCAACAATGAGCAGTTCTTC. It encodes CASSYGLNNEQFF.

The table lists this clonotype with many counts. One junction end does not reproduce the germline sequence, and a read error may be involved. The rearrangement joins TRBV20-1 to TRBJ1-1; D gene unclear. CDR3 length: 14 amino acids. In germline, CDR1 is DFQATT, CDR2 SNEGSKA (reference sequence). CDR3 nucleotide sequence: TGCAGTGCCGATATCGGGCCTGGGAACGCTGAAGCTTTCTTT. It specifies CSADIGPGNAEAFF.

The chain is built from TRBV5-6 and TRBJ2-5, with 7 nucleotides matching TRBD2. The CDR3 covers 16 residues. The V segment lost 1 base and the J segment 3 bases; nucleotides outside the gene matches: 9. Germline V lookup: CDR1 SGHDT, CDR2 YYEEEE. CDR3 region: CASSLYSSGNEETQYF. The CDR3 nucleotides are TGTGCCAGCAGCTTGTATTCTAGCGGTAATGAAGAGACCCAGTACTTC.

This sequence joins TRBV5-1 and TRBJ2-3; the D gene is possibly TRBD2 (5 bases). CDR1 SGHRS and CDR2 YFSETQ come from the germline V gene. Trimming removed 6 bases at V and 2 bases at J, with 13 bases between. The CDR3 extends over 14 amino acids. CDR3 amino acids: CASTPEGPTDTQYF. The CDR3 region has the DNA TGCGCCAGCACCCCCGAGGGTCCCACAGATACGCAGTATTTT.

The gene calls are TRBV30 and TRBJ1-1, with D possibly being TRBD1 (5 bases). The V and J ends lost 8 bases and 2 bases respectively, with 15 bases between them. Germline V gene lookup returns CDR1 GTSNPN and CDR2 SVGIG (reference sequence). This CDR3 is built from 13 residues. CDR3 amino acids: CAAPGTANTEAFF. The CDR3 DNA reads as TGTGCCGCCCCCGGGACGGCTAACACTGAAGCTTTCTTT.

This clonotype was observed a handful of times. The V and J genes are TRBV5-1 and TRBJ1-2; 7 bases agree with TRBD1. With 2 bases clipped from V and 6 bases from J, the junction kept 7 bases outside the gene matches. CDR3 length: 14 amino acids. In germline, CDR1 is SGHRS, CDR2 YFSETQ. The CDR3 nucleotides read TGCGCCAGCAGCTTTACTACAGGGGAGAATGGCTACACCTTC. Translated: CASSFTTGENGYTF.

There are many counts of this clonotype. V and J are TRBV20-1 and TRBJ1-4; TRBD1 is a possible D gene (6 bases). Trimming stripped 6 bases from V and 11 bases from J, with 28 bases between. This CDR3 has 16 amino acids. Germline values: CDR1 DFQATT, CDR2 SNEGSKA (reference sequence). This chain's CDR3 is CSAQENLGAGLQKLFF. Written as DNA, the CDR3 is TGCAGTGCCCAGGAAAACCTGGGGGCAGGATTGCAGAAACTGTTTTTT.

The chain recombines TRBV5-4 with TRBJ2-1, with D possibly matching TRBD2 (5 bases). CDR3 length equals 13 residues. Per germline, CDR1 SGHNT and CDR2 YYREEE (reference sequence). The ends were cut back, 4 bases at V and 14 bases at J, with 19 bases in the middle. CDR3 protein: CASSPALDSNKFF. The CDR3 DNA sequence: TGTGCCAGCAGCCCCGCTTTGGACTCCAATAAGTTCTTC.

J is TRBJ2-6 and V is TRBV18, with unresolved D. V was cut by 7 bases and J by 0 bases, with 10 bases left in between. Germline loops: CDR1 KGHSH, CDR2 LQKENI. The CDR3 contains 15 residues. In DNA form, the CDR3 reads TGTGCCAGCTTACAAACCCACTCTGGGGCCAACGTCCTGACTTTC. Its protein is CASLQTHSGANVLTF.

This clonotype has a handful of counts. This sequence joins TRBV6-2 or TRBV6-3 and TRBJ2-5, with no clear D. CDR1 is MNHEY and CDR2 is SVGEGT in the germline V gene. V was clipped by 4 bases and J by 7 bases, with 10 bases between them. The CDR3 is made up of 12 amino acids. This chain's CDR3 is CASSWGSGTQYF. The DNA for the CDR3 is TGTGCCAGCAGTTGGGGTTCAGGGACCCAGTACTTC.